One T cell receptor (beta chain) is described in this entry. Assay: immunoSEQ multiplex PCR; the TCRdb copy retains only in-frame clones and omits some. The sample has around 210,000 clones, roughly 80% seen once. This record comes from a study of blood T cell repertoires in COVID-19. Study-wide background: Researchers got acute and convalescent COVID-19 samples from the United States, Italy and Spain. T cells, B-cell-depleted T cells, or PBMCs provided the cDNA or gDNA that served as material.

The CDR3 extends over 16 amino acids. CDR1 is ENHRY and CDR2 is SYGVKD in the germline V gene. After removal of 0 bases from V and 0 bases from J, the junction contained 3 bases not matched to a gene. Sequenced sample: peripheral blood. The receptor was derived from a woman in her 70s with acute or convalescent COVID-19. The chain combines TRBV10-3 with TRBJ2-7; 9 positions agree with TRBD2. The CDR3 here is CAISESGTSSSYEQYF. The CDR3 DNA is TGTGCCATCAGTGAGTCGGGGACTAGCAGCTCCTACGAGCAGTACTTC.